These 10 T cell receptor beta chains share one sample of origin, sequenced in a study of response to subunit inactivated influenza vaccine. From the RT-PCR reads, TCRdb called clonotypes with MiXCR, one entry per CDR3 protein. Of about 540,000 distinct CDR3 sequences in the sample, approximately 15% were seen once. The sample in question was PBMCs from blood, obtained 11 to 12 days after vaccination. Receptor source: a man aged 45-65 years who received an inactivated influenza vaccine.

Only a few counts were recorded for this clonotype. The chain combines TRBV20-1 with TRBJ2-7; possible D gene TRBD2, 7 bases. Germline CDR1 reads DFQATT; CDR2 reads SNEGSKA (reference sequence). This CDR3 comprises 14 residues. Trimming pared 5 bases from V and 1 base from J, leaving 15 bases between. The CDR3 region is CSARRGGASYEQYF. The CDR3 DNA is TGCAGTGCTCGCCGAGGGGGGGCTTCCTACGAGCAGTACTTC.

The chain uses TRBV10-3 and TRBJ2-6; the D gene is possibly TRBD1 (6 bases). This CDR3 spans 18 amino acids. Germline V CDR1 and CDR2: ENHRY, SYGVKD. Trimming shortened V by 3 bases and J by 2 bases, and 17 bases separated the two germline ends. The CDR3 DNA sequence: TGTGCCATCAGTGACTGGGGGCCGGGTAACCCTGGGGCCAACGTCCTGACTTTC. Protein: CAISDWGPGNPGANVLTF.

The V call is TRBV7-2, the J call TRBJ1-2; D possibly corresponds to TRBD1 (5 bases). The ends were cut back, 4 bases at V and 4 bases at J, with 10 bases in the middle. From germline, CDR1 is SGHTA and CDR2 FQGNSA. The CDR3 contains 13 residues. The DNA for the CDR3 is TGTGCCAGCAGCTCCGGGACTACCTATGGCTACACCTTC. It specifies CASSSGTTYGYTF.

J is TRBJ1-3 and V is TRBV3-1, with D perhaps matching TRBD1 (6 bases). Germline lookup yields CDR1 LGHDT and CDR2 YNNKEL (reference sequence). The CDR3 runs to 14 residues. Trimming removed 5 bases at V and 4 bases at J, with 12 bases between. CDR3 in DNA: TGTGCCAGCAGCGTCCCAGGGGTCGGAAACACCATATATTTT. It encodes CASSVPGVGNTIYF.

The V call is TRBV27, the J call TRBJ2-4; D remains ambiguous. The CDR3 extends over 15 amino acids. Germline assignment: CDR1 MNHEY and CDR2 SMNVEV (reference sequence). The V end lost 6 bases, the J end lost 3 bases, and 15 bases lay between the germline ends. The CDR3 region is CASRPRRWNKNIQYF. The CDR3 coding sequence is TGTGCCAGCAGACCCCGGCGCTGGAACAAAAACATTCAGTACTTC.

This clonotype was recorded a few times. The gene calls are TRBV12-3 or TRBV12-4 and TRBJ1-4; D remains unclear. The CDR3 runs to 15 residues. V lost 0 bases and J lost 9, with 14 bases in between. CDR3 loop: CASSLADDHRKKLFF. DNA of the CDR3: TGTGCCAGCAGTTTAGCGGACGATCATAGGAAAAAACTGTTTTTT.

In this sample, this clonotype turned up a few times. The V gene is TRBV11-2, the J gene TRBJ2-7, with 7 positions matching TRBD1. Trimming removed 4 bases from V and 9 bases from J; junction bases left unmatched: 6. Germline V gene data show CDR1 as SGHAT and CDR2 as FQNNGV. The CDR3 spans 12 residues. DNA for the CDR3: TGTGCCAGCAGCTCCGCCGACAGGGTGCAGTACTTC. Protein product: CASSSADRVQYF.

In this sample, this clonotype turned up a few times. The genes are TRBV18 and TRBJ1-1; D unclear. The CDR3 spans 14 residues. CDR1 and CDR2 (germline): KGHSH, LQKENI. V was pared by 0 bases and J by 6 bases, with 11 bases between. DNA of the CDR3: TGTGCCAGCTCACCACCAGTTGACGGATCTGAAGCTTTCTTT. Amino acids: CASSPPVDGSEAFF.

The CDR3 DNA sequence: TGTGCCAGCAGTTCGTTCAGAGGGACAGGGTATCTCCACGAGCAGTACTTC. It is translated as CASSSFRGTGYLHEQYF. This chain links TRBV27 with TRBJ2-7, with TRBD1 matching over 9 bases. J was trimmed by 5 bases and V by 4 bases; bases with no gene match: 15. Germline V CDR1 and CDR2: MNHEY, SMNVEV (reference sequence). This CDR3 comprises 17 residues.

The chain links TRBV28 to TRBJ2-7; the D is unclear. The germline CDR1 and CDR2 sequences are MDHEN and SYDVKM. The ends were cut back, 2 bases at V and 3 bases at J, with 14 bases in the middle. There are 15 residues in the CDR3. The CDR3 protein is CASSLRVSVFYEQYF. The CDR3 DNA sequence: TGTGCCAGCAGTTTAAGAGTATCGGTATTCTACGAGCAGTACTTC. Combining the CDR3 with reference TRBV28 and TRBJ2-7 gives the whole variable domain DVKVTQSSRYLVKRTGEKVFLECVQDMDHENMFWYRQDPGLGLRLIYFSYDVKMKEKGDIPEGYSVSREKKERFSLILESASTNQTSMYLCASSLRVSVFYEQYFGPGTRLTVT.